The T cell receptor beta chain described here comes from a study of blood T cell repertoires in COVID-19. Produced via immunoSEQ multiplex PCR; TCRdb's table is partial and in-frame only. The sample lists about 42,000 clones, roughly nine tenths occurring once. Germline V gives CDR1 SGHVS, CDR2 FNYEAQ. V was pared by 5 bases and J by 3 bases, with 5 bases of the junction left unmatched. The CDR3 is 15 residues long. The rearrangement joins TRBV7-6 to TRBJ2-7, with 12 nucleotides matching TRBD2. The sample consisted of peripheral blood. This receptor was obtained from a human donor in a cohort sampled during active COVID-19. The CDR3 nucleotides read TGTGCCAGCAGCAGACTAGCGGGGGAACACTACGAGCAGTACTTC. It codes for CASSRLAGEHYEQYF.